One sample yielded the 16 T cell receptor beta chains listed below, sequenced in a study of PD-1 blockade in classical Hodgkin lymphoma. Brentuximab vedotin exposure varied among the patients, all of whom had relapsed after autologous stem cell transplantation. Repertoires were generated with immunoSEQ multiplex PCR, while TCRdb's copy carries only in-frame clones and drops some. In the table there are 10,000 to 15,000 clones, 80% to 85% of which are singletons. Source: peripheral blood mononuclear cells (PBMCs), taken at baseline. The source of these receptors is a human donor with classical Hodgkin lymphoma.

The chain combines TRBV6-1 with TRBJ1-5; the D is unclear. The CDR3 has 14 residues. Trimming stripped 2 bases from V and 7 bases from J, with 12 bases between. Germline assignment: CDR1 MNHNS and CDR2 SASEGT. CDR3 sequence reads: CASSETAPSQPQHF. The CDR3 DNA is TGTGCCAGCAGTGAAACAGCTCCCAGCCAGCCCCAGCATTTT.

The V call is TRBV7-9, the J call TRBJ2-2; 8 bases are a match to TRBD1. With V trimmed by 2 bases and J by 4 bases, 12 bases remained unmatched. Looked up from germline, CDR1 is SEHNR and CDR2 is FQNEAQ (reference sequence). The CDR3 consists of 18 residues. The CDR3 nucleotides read TGTGCCAGCAGCTTAAGTCTGCCGGGGACAGGTTCCACCGGGGAGCTGTTTTTT. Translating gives CASSLSLPGTGSTGELFF.

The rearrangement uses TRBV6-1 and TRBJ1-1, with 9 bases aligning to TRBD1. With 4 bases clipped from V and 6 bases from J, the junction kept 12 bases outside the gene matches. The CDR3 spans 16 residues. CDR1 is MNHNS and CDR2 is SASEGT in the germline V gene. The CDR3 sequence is CASSAVRGQGVSEAFF. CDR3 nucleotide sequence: TGTGCCAGCAGTGCCGTAAGGGGACAGGGTGTCTCTGAAGCTTTCTTT.

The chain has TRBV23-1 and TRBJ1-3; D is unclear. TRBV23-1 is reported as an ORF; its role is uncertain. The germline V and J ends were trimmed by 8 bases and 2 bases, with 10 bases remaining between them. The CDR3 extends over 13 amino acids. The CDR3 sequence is CASLDQTGNTIYF. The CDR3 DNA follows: TGCGCCAGCCTGGACCAGACTGGAAACACCATATATTTT.

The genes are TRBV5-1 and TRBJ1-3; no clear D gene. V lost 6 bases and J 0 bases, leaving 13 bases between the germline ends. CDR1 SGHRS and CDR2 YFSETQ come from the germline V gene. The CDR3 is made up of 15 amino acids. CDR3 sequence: CASMSNGNSGNTIYF. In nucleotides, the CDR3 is TGCGCCAGCATGAGCAACGGTAACTCTGGAAACACCATATATTTT.

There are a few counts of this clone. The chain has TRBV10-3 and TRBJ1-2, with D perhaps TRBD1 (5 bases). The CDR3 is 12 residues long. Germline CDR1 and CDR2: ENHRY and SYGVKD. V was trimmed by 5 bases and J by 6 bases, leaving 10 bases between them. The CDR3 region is CAISPQGDGYTF. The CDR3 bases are TGTGCCATCAGTCCCCAGGGCGATGGCTACACCTTC.

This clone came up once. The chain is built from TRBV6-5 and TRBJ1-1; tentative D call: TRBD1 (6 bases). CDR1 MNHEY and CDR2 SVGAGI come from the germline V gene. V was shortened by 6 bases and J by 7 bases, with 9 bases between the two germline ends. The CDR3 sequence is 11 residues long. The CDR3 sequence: CASRNRVEAFF. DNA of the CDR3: TGTGCCAGCAGAAACAGGGTTGAAGCTTTCTTT.

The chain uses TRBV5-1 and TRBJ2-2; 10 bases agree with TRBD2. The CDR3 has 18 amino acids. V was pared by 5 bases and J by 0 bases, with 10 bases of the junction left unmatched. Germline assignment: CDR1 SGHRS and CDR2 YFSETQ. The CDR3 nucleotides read TGCGCCAGCAGAACAGCGGGAGGGCCTAAGACGAACACCGGGGAGCTGTTTTTT. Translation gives CASRTAGGPKTNTGELFF.

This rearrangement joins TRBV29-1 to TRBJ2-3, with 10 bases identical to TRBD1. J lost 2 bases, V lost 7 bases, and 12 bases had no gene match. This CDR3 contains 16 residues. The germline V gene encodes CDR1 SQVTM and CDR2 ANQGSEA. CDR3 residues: CSARGRDRGSTDTQYF. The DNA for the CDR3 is TGCAGCGCTCGCGGCCGGGACAGGGGATCCACAGATACGCAGTATTTT.

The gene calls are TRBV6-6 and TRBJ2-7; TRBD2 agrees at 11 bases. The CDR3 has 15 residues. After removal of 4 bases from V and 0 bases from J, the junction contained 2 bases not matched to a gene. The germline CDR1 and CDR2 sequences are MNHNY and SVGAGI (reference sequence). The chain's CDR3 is CASSLTSGSSYEQYF. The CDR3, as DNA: TGTGCCAGCAGTTTAACTAGCGGGAGCTCCTACGAGCAGTACTTC.

DNA for the CDR3: TGCGCCAGCAGCTTGGCCCCAACTAGCGGGAGAGCCTACGAGCAGTACTTC. The encoded protein is CASSLAPTSGRAYEQYF. V gene TRBV5-1 combines with J gene TRBJ2-7, with 11 bases identical to TRBD2. The CDR3 covers 17 residues. Germline V gives CDR1 SGHRS, CDR2 YFSETQ. V was clipped by 0 bases and J by 2 bases; unmatched bases: 7. The complete variable domain, with remaining parts taken from reference TRBV5-1 and TRBJ2-7, reads KAGVTQTPRYLIKTRGQQVTLSCSPISGHRSVSWYQQTPGQGLQFLFEYFSETQRNKGNFPGRFSGRQFSNSRSEMNVSTLELGDSALYLCASSLAPTSGRAYEQYFGPGTRLTVT.

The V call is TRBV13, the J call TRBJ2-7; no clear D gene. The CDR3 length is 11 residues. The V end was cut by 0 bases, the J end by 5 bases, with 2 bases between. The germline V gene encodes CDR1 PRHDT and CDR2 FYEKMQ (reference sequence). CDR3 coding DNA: TGTGCCAGCAGCTTAGGAGACGAGCAGTACTTC. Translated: CASSLGDEQYF.

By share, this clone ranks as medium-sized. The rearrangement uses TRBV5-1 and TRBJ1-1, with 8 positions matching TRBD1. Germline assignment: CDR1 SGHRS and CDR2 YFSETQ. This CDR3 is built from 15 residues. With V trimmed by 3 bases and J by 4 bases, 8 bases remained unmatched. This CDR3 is CASSSGQARGTEAFF. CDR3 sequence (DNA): TGCGCCAGCAGCTCGGGACAGGCGAGGGGCACTGAAGCTTTCTTT.

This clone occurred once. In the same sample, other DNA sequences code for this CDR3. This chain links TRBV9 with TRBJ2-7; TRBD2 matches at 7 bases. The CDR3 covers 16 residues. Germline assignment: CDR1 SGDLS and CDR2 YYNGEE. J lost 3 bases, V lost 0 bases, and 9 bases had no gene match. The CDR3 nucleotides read TGTGCCAGCAGCGTAGGAATAGCGGGTCAAGGCTACGAGCAGTACTTC. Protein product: CASSVGIAGQGYEQYF.

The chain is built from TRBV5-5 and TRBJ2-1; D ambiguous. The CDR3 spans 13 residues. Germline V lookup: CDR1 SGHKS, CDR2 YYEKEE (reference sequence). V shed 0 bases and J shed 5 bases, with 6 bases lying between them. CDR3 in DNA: TGTGCCAGCAGCTTGGGCAGAAACAATGAGCAGTTCTTC. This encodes CASSLGRNNEQFF.

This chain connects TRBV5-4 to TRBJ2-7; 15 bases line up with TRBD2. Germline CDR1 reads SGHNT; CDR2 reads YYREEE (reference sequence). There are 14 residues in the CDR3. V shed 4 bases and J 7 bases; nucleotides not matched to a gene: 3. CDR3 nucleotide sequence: TGTGCCAGCAGCCTAGGGACTAGCGGGAGGGAGCAGTACTTC. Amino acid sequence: CASSLGTSGREQYF. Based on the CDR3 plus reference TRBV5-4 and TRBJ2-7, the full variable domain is ETGVTQSPTHLIKTRGQQVTLRCSSQSGHNTVSWYQQALGQGPQFIFQYYREEENGRGNFPPRFSGLQFPNYSSELNVNALELDDSALYLCASSLGTSGREQYFGPGTRLTVT.